A selection of T cell receptor beta chains follows, all from one sample in a study of shared clonotypes between healthy human individuals. The assay was immunoSEQ multiplex PCR, and TCRdb's table has in-frame clones only and misses some. The sample holds about 470,000 clones, about 85% seen once. Sequencing input: PBMCs. The source of these receptors is a woman in her thirties or forties in good health. Some clones in this sample may be carry-over from other donors' samples. Both conserved end residues are part of each CDR3. The D gene is left open where the match is weak. Some rows mark clone size as missing; the rest say once, few, many or name a class of expanded clone.

TRBV28	TRBD2	TRBJ2-7	15	many	TGTGCCAGCACCACCACGGGGGGTTCCCTCTACGAGCAGTACTTC	CASTTTGGSLYEQYF
TRBV5-1	TRBD2	TRBJ2-7	15	many	TGCGCCAGCAGCTTGGCCCCGGGAGGCCCCTACGAGCAGTACTTC	CASSLAPGGPYEQYF
TRBV28	TRBD2	TRBJ2-1	19	many	TGTGCCAGCAGTTTAGGACTAGCGGGAACCCAACGTAGATACAATGAGCAGTTCTTC	CASSLGLAGTQRRYNEQFF
TRBV27	TRBD1	TRBJ1-5	15	once	TGTGCCAGCAGTATTACAGGGGGACGGAATCAGCCCCAGCATTTT	CASSITGGRNQPQHF
TRBV7-3	TRBD1	TRBJ2-3	15	.	TGTGCCAGCAGCCGGGACAGGAGATACACAGATACGCAGTATTTT	CASSRDRRYTDTQYF
TRBV10-3	.	TRBJ2-2	14	once	TGTGCCATCAAAGAGGGCGGCAACACCGGGGAGCTGTTTTTT	CAIKEGGNTGELFF
TRBV7-3	.	TRBJ2-3	13	once	TGTGCCAGCAGCTCAATCGGCACAGATACGCAGTATTTT	CASSSIGTDTQYF
TRBV11-2	TRBD2	TRBJ2-2	16	.	TGTGCCAGCAGCTACGGACTAGCGGGATTCACCGGGGAGCTGTTTTTT	CASSYGLAGFTGELFF
TRBV7-9	.	TRBJ1-1	16	.	TGTGCCAGCAGCCCCATTGGGTGGGACCTGAACACTGAAGCTTTCTTT	CASSPIGWDLNTEAFF
TRBV9	.	TRBJ2-2	14	.	TGTGCCAGCAGCGTACAGGACGGTGCCGGGGAGCTGTTTTTT	CASSVQDGAGELFF
TRBV6-1	TRBD1	TRBJ1-5	15	few	TGTGCCAGCAGGTGGGGACAGGATAGCAATCAGCCCCAGCATTTT	CASRWGQDSNQPQHF
TRBV11-2	.	TRBJ1-3	14	.	TGTGCCAGCAGCCGGCCCTTAACTGGAAACACCATATATTTT	CASSRPLTGNTIYF
TRBV6-5	.	TRBJ2-3	12	.	TGTGCCAGCAGTTCAGACGCGGGCATTGAGTATTTT	CASSSDAGIEYF
TRBV2	TRBD2	TRBJ2-7	16	once	TGTGCCAGCAGTGGCTATAGCGGGAGAGTTAATTACGAGCAGTACTTC	CASSGYSGRVNYEQYF
TRBV19	.	TRBJ2-7	15	.	TGTGCCAGTAGTCTCAGGACCTCCAGCTCCTACGAGCAGTACTTC	CASSLRTSSSYEQYF
TRBV9	TRBD2	TRBJ2-5	16	.	TGTGCCAGCAGCCCCCAGATAGCGGGAGGGCGGGAGACCCAGTACTTC	CASSPQIAGGRETQYF
TRBV10-3	TRBD2	TRBJ2-7	14	once	TGTGCCATCACCGGACTAGCGGGAGGCTACGAGCAGTACTTC	CAITGLAGGYEQYF
TRBV27	.	TRBJ1-1	15	.	TGTGCCAGCAGTTTTAACGGGGGCATGAACACTGAAGCTTTCTTT	CASSFNGGMNTEAFF
TRBV9	.	TRBJ1-4	15	.	TGTGCCAGCAGCAATCCGGGCCTTGCGGATGAAAAACTGTTTTTT	CASSNPGLADEKLFF
TRBV30	.	TRBJ1-4	12	.	TGTGCCTGGAGTGCCGGGGGTGAAAAACTGTTTTTT	CAWSAGGEKLFF
TRBV5-1	.	TRBJ1-5	13	.	TGCGCCAGCAGCCCAGGGAGCAATCAGCCCCAGCATTTT	CASSPGSNQPQHF
TRBV7-2	TRBD2	TRBJ2-3	16	.	TGTGCCAGCAGCTCCCGGGAGGGACTAGGCACAGATACGCAGTATTTT	CASSSREGLGTDTQYF
TRBV30	.	TRBJ1-1	15	.	TGTGCCTGGAGTGTATTTGGCCGGGGGGACACTGAAGCTTTCTTT	CAWSVFGRGDTEAFF
TRBV19	.	TRBJ1-2	15	.	TGTGCCAGTAGTATAGGAGGCCAGGGAGTCTATGGCTACACCTTC	CASSIGGQGVYGYTF
TRBV18	TRBD2	TRBJ2-7	16	.	TGTGCCAGCTCACTTCGGGAAGTACTAGCGGGAACGGGGCAGTACTTC	CASSLREVLAGTGQYF
TRBV15	TRBD2	TRBJ2-1	17	.	TGTGCCACCAGCAGCCACGGGACTAGCGGGAGCTACAATGAGCAGTTCTTC	CATSSHGTSGSYNEQFF
TRBV28	.	TRBJ1-4	14	.	TGTGCCAGCAGTTTCGGGCCCACGGGGGAAAAACTGTTTTTT	CASSFGPTGEKLFF
TRBV9	.	TRBJ2-6	17	once	TGTGCCAGCAGCGCGGATTCGGCCGAAGGTGGGGCCAACGTCCTGACTTTC	CASSADSAEGGANVLTF
TRBV6-5	.	TRBJ1-4	14	.	TGTGCCAGCAGTTACAGCGGAAGCCCCTTTAAACTGTTTTTT	CASSYSGSPFKLFF
TRBV6-5	.	TRBJ2-5	14	.	TGTGCCAGCAGTTACGTGGGAACTCGAGAGACCCAGTACTTC	CASSYVGTRETQYF
TRBV19	TRBD1	TRBJ2-7	19	.	TGTGCCAGTAGTGGTCCCGGCTACCCGGGACAGGGGAGTTCCTACGAGCAGTACTTC	CASSGPGYPGQGSSYEQYF
TRBV7-8	TRBD1	TRBJ2-3	16	.	TGTGCCAGCAGCGCCGCCGGGACAGCCACCACAGATACGCAGTATTTT	CASSAAGTATTDTQYF
TRBV5-1	.	TRBJ1-3	14	few	TGCGCCAGCAGCGCGACGGAGTCTGGAAACACCATATATTTT	CASSATESGNTIYF
TRBV28	.	TRBJ1-3	14	.	TGTGCCAGCGTTGGGAGCGACTCTGGAAACACCATATATTTT	CASVGSDSGNTIYF
TRBV9	TRBD1	TRBJ2-3	16	.	TGTGCCAGCAGCCGCCCAGGACAGGGGGGCACAGATACGCAGTATTTT	CASSRPGQGGTDTQYF
TRBV10-3	TRBD2	TRBJ2-7	13	few	TGTGCCATCAGTGAGGGGGGGGGCTACGAGCAGTACTTC	CAISEGGGYEQYF
TRBV29-1	.	TRBJ2-3	11	.	TGCAGCGGGAGAAACACAGATACGCAGTATTTT	CSGRNTDTQYF
TRBV6-1	.	TRBJ2-7	15	.	TGTGCCAGCAGTGAAGTGGTTGCCACATCCTACGAGCAGTACTTC	CASSEVVATSYEQYF
TRBV7-8	TRBD2	TRBJ2-6	16	.	TGTGCCAGCAGCATCCGGGGGGGCGCACGGGCCAACGTCCTGACTTTC	CASSIRGGARANVLTF
TRBV19	.	TRBJ1-5	14	.	TGTGCCAGTAGTATAGCGCCAGGGAGGCAGCCCCAGCATTTT	CASSIAPGRQPQHF
TRBV18	TRBD2	TRBJ2-3	16	.	TGTGCCAGCTCACCACCTAGCGGGAGGACCACAGATACGCAGTATTTT	CASSPPSGRTTDTQYF
TRBV28	TRBD1	TRBJ1-5	14	.	TGTGCCAGCAGTTTACAGGGGGCCAATCAGCCCCAGCATTTT	CASSLQGANQPQHF
TRBV7-2	.	TRBJ2-6	19	.	TGTGCCAGCAGCTCTGCGTTAGGTTCCATCAATTCTGGGGCCAACGTCCTGACTTTC	CASSSALGSINSGANVLTF
TRBV27	.	TRBJ1-2	15	.	TGTGCCAGCAGCCCATACCGGGCCGAAAGCTATGGCTACACCTTC	CASSPYRAESYGYTF
TRBV28	TRBD1	TRBJ1-1	14	.	TGTGCCAGCAGTTCGTACAGGGGGGGGAAGGAAGCTTTCTTT	CASSSYRGGKEAFF
TRBV18	.	TRBJ1-1	14	.	TGTGCCAGCTCACCACGGACGGGGAACACTGAAGCTTTCTTT	CASSPRTGNTEAFF
TRBV7-2	TRBD1	TRBJ2-7	15	.	TGTGCCAGCAGCTTCCGGGACAGGGTATTCTACGAGCAGTACTTC	CASSFRDRVFYEQYF
TRBV19	.	TRBJ2-3	14	.	TGTGCCAGTAGTAGTCTCGAGGGCGCAGATACGCAGTATTTT	CASSSLEGADTQYF
TRBV5-6	.	TRBJ2-5	12	.	TGTGCCAGCAGCTTGTGGGAAGAGACCCAGTACTTC	CASSLWEETQYF
TRBV19	.	TRBJ2-5	12	.	TGTGCCACACGGGAGTTTGGAGAGACCCAGTACTTC	CATREFGETQYF
TRBV6-1	TRBD1	TRBJ2-5	16	.	TGTGCCAGCAGTGAATTCTCGGGACAGAGCCAAGAGACCCAGTACTTC	CASSEFSGQSQETQYF
TRBV20-1	.	TRBJ2-3	11	.	TGCAGTGCCCTGCAGCTGGATACGCAGTATTTT	CSALQLDTQYF
TRBV5-1	.	TRBJ1-1	14	.	TGCGCCAGCAGCTTGGATGGGGGAAACACTGAAGCTTTCTTT	CASSLDGGNTEAFF
TRBV27	.	TRBJ1-5	15	once	TGTGCCAGCAGTTTATCTCCCCCACAGGGTCAGCCCCAGCATTTT	CASSLSPPQGQPQHF